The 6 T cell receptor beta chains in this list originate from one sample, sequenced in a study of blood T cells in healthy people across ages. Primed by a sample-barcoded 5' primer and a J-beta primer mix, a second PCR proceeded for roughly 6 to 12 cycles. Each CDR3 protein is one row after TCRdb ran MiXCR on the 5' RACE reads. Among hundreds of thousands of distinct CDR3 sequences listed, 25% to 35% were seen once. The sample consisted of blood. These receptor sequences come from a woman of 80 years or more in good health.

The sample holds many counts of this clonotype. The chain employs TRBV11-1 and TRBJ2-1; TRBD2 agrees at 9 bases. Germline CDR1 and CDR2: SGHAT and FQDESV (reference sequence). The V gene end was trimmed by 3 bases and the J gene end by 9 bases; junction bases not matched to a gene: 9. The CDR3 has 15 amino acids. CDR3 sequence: CASSLSGGPKGEQFF. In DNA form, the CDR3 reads TGTGCCAGCAGCTTGAGCGGGGGGCCCAAGGGTGAGCAGTTCTTC.

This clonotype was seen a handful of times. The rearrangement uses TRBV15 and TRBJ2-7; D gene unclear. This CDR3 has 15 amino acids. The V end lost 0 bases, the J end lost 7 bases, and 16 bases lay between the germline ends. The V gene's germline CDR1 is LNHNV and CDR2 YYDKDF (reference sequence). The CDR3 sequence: CATSREVGLGNEQYF. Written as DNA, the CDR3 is TGTGCCACCAGCAGAGAGGTTGGTCTTGGCAATGAGCAGTACTTC.

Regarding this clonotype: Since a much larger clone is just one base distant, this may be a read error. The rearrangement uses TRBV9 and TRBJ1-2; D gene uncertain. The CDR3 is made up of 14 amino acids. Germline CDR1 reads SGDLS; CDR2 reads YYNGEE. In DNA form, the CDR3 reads TGTGCCAGCAGCGAAGATCTTACTAACTATGGCCACACCTTC. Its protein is CASSEDLTNYGHTF.

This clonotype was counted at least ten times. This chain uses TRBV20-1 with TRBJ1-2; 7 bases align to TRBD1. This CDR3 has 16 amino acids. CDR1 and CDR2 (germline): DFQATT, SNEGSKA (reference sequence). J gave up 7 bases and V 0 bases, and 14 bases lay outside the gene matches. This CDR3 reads CSARDGLGGRGSGYTF. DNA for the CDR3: TGCAGTGCTAGAGATGGGTTAGGGGGCAGGGGAAGTGGCTACACCTTC.

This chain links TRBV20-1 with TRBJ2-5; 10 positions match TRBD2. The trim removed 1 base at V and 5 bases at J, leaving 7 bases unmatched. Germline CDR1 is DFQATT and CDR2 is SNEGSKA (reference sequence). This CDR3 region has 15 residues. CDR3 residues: CSARALAGDRETQYF. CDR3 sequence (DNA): TGCAGTGCTAGAGCCCTAGCGGGAGATCGGGAGACCCAGTACTTC.

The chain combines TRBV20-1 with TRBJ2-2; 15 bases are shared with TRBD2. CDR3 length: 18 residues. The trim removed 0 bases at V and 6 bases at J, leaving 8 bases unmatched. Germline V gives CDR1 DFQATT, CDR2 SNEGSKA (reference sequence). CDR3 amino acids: CSARDRWTSGGAPGELFF. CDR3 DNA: TGCAGTGCTAGAGATCGGTGGACTAGCGGGGGGGCCCCCGGGGAGCTGTTTTTT.